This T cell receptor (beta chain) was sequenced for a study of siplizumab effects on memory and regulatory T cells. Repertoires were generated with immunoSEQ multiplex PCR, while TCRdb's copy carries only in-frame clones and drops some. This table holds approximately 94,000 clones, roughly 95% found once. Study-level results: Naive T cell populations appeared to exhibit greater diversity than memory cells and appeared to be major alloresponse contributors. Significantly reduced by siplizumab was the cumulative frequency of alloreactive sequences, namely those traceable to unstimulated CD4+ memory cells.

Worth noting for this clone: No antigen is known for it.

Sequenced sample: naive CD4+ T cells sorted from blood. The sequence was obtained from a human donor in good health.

In nucleotides, the CDR3 is TGTGCCAGCAGCGGATCGGGGTGGAAGGGGCGACAGGGCGATCGCAATCAGCCCCAGCATTTT. It codes for CASSGSGWKGRQGDRNQPQHF. The V call is TRBV28, the J call TRBJ1-5; 7 nucleotides align to TRBD1. Germline loops: CDR1 MDHEN, CDR2 SYDVKM. CDR3 length equals 21 residues. V was clipped by 6 bases and J by 2 bases; unmatched bases: 25.